What follows are 24 T cell receptor beta chains derived from one specimen sequenced in a study of T cell repertoires in cytomegalovirus infection. For these receptors, no antigen is known. TCRdb independently ran MiXCR on the reads; one entry per CDR3 protein. This table has some 940,000 distinct CDR3 sequences, 30% to 40% appearing once. The sequenced sample was cultured CD8+ T cells from PBMCs, obtained from culture after CMV antigen stimulation. The source is a human donor in good health (CMV status not recorded). Some clones in this sample may be carry-over from other donors' samples.

The V and J genes are TRBV7-6 and TRBJ2-3, with a tentative D call TRBD1 (6 bases). Germline CDR1 is SGHVS and CDR2 is FNYEAQ. V lost 4 bases, J lost 3 bases, and 11 bases lay in between. This CDR3 has 14 residues. DNA of the CDR3: TGTGCCAGCAGCTCAATCGACAGGACAGATACGCAGTATTTT. Residues: CASSSIDRTDTQYF.

This clonotype showed up just a few times. The chain has TRBV6-2 or TRBV6-3 and TRBJ1-2; 7 nucleotides match TRBD1. The CDR3 covers 15 residues. The V segment lost 5 bases and the J segment 8 bases; nucleotides outside the gene matches: 14. CDR1 and CDR2 (germline): MNHEY, SVGEGT. The CDR3 is CASSRTDRDVGGYTF. The CDR3 coding sequence is TGTGCCAGCAGTCGTACCGACAGGGACGTGGGAGGCTACACCTTC.

Only a few counts were recorded for this clonotype. CDR3 coding DNA: TGTGCCAGCAGATTTGGGGCAAACGAGCAGTACTTC. Translated: CASRFGANEQYF. The chain uses TRBV5-4 and TRBJ2-7; tentative D call: TRBD1 (5 bases). Between the trimmed V and J ends, which lost 5 bases and 5 bases, there was a span of 11 bases. CDR1 is SGHNT and CDR2 is YYREEE in the germline V gene (reference sequence). The CDR3 has 12 amino acids.

This clonotype has a handful of counts. The gene calls are TRBV5-4 and TRBJ1-6, with TRBD1 as a possible D gene (6 bases). The CDR3 contains 18 residues. Germline assignment: CDR1 SGHNT and CDR2 YYREEE (reference sequence). The V gene lost 3 bases and the J gene lost 6 bases, with 22 bases spanning the gap. This CDR3 reads CASSSNLPPGAGNSPLHF. The CDR3 nucleotides read TGTGCCAGCAGCTCGAACCTACCACCAGGGGCTGGTAATTCACCCCTCCACTTT.

The V and J genes are TRBV7-2 and TRBJ1-1; D gene uncertain. V shed 5 bases and J shed 3 bases, with 7 bases lying between them. CDR1 is SGHTA and CDR2 is FQGNSA in the germline V gene. This CDR3 contains 12 residues. The CDR3 sequence: CASSPDYTEAFF. CDR3 nucleotides: TGTGCCAGCAGCCCAGACTACACTGAAGCTTTCTTT.

This chain links TRBV19 with TRBJ1-6, with D perhaps TRBD1 (5 bases). Germline-derived CDR1 and CDR2 are LNHDA and SQIVND (reference sequence). The CDR3 extends over 13 amino acids. Trimming stripped 5 bases from V and 7 bases from J, with 9 bases between. DNA for the CDR3: TGTGCCAGTAGTGGCCGACAGAATTCACCCCTCCACTTT. It is translated as CASSGRQNSPLHF.

V gene TRBV2 combines with J gene TRBJ1-2; D is uncertain. Germline V gives CDR1 SNHLY, CDR2 FYNNEI. The CDR3 is 12 amino acids. Between the trimmed V and J ends, which lost 10 bases and 5 bases, there was a span of 14 bases. CDR3 residues: CANLTPPYGYTF. The DNA for the CDR3 is TGTGCCAACTTGACGCCGCCTTATGGCTACACCTTC.

The chain employs TRBV4-1 and TRBJ1-2, with a possible D match to TRBD1 (5 bases). CDR1 and CDR2 from the germline V gene are MGHRA and YSYEKL. With 2 bases removed from V and 8 bases from J, the gap between germline ends came to 12 bases. This CDR3 region has 13 residues. The CDR3 is CASSQIGTEGYTF. DNA for the CDR3: TGCGCCAGCAGCCAAATTGGGACGGAGGGCTACACCTTC.

This clonotype was seen only a few times. This sequence joins TRBV19 and TRBJ2-2, with TRBD1 matching 7 bases. With 6 bases clipped from V and 9 bases from J, the junction kept 7 bases outside the gene matches. The CDR3 covers 13 residues. Germline lookup yields CDR1 LNHDA and CDR2 SQIVND (reference sequence). DNA for the CDR3: TGTGCCAGTAGCCCGGCACAGGGGAGGGAGCTGTTTTTT. Translated: CASSPAQGRELFF.

This chain uses TRBV9 with TRBJ2-1; the D is unclear. The length of the CDR3 is 16 residues. Trimming left V 0 bases short and J 0 bases short, with 10 bases between. CDR1 SGDLS and CDR2 YYNGEE come from the germline V gene. The CDR3 bases are TGTGCCAGCAGCGTAGTAGGCAGGAGCTCCTACAATGAGCAGTTCTTC. It encodes CASSVVGRSSYNEQFF.

This clonotype turned up a few times. This chain joins TRBV7-6 and TRBJ2-1; D is ambiguous. CDR1 is SGHVS and CDR2 is FNYEAQ in the germline V gene. This CDR3 comprises 15 residues. V was shortened by 2 bases and J by 3 bases, with 11 bases between the two germline ends. The CDR3 DNA reads TGTGCCAGCAGCTTAAAAGGAGTTTTCTACAATGAGCAGTTCTTC. As protein: CASSLKGVFYNEQFF.

The V gene is TRBV10-3, the J gene TRBJ2-7, with D perhaps being TRBD1 or TRBD2 (5 bases each). Trimming shortened V by 2 bases and J by 3 bases, and 17 bases separated the two germline ends. This CDR3 has 16 residues. CDR1 and CDR2 (germline): ENHRY, SYGVKD. In DNA form, the CDR3 reads TGTGCCATCAGTGAGCTAGGGACCAACGGTAACTACGAGCAGTACTTC. Its translation: CAISELGTNGNYEQYF.

The rearrangement links TRBV6-1 to TRBJ1-3, with unresolved D. With 7 bases removed from V and 2 bases from J, the gap between germline ends came to 18 bases. The length of the CDR3 is 16 residues. Germline values: CDR1 MNHNS, CDR2 SASEGT. The CDR3 DNA is TGTGCCAGCAAGCGTCGCGGAAACTCCGCTGGAAACACCATATATTTT. This encodes CASKRRGNSAGNTIYF.

This clonotype was observed many times. The V call is TRBV7-8, the J call TRBJ2-1; TRBD2 matches 11 bases. Unmatched junction bases numbered 6, after V lost 1 base and J lost 4 bases. Germline V lookup: CDR1 SGHVS, CDR2 FQNEAQ. The CDR3 consists of 17 residues. CDR3 sequence: CASSLEASGGNYNEQFF. CDR3 nucleotides: TGTGCCAGCAGCTTAGAGGCTAGCGGGGGGAATTACAATGAGCAGTTCTTC.

J is TRBJ2-5 and V is TRBV5-1; 10 positions agree with TRBD1. Losses at the gene ends were 1 base for V and 3 bases for J; bases not matched to a gene: 3. Germline CDR1 reads SGHRS; CDR2 reads YFSETQ. The CDR3 is 15 residues long. CDR3 in amino acids: CASSLLGQGKETQYF. The CDR3 DNA is TGCGCCAGCAGCTTGTTGGGACAGGGGAAAGAGACCCAGTACTTC.

This clonotype appeared a few times. This chain uses TRBV2 with TRBJ2-7; D is unclear. Between the trimmed V and J ends, which lost 7 bases and 1 base, there was a span of 5 bases. Germline CDR1 and CDR2: SNHLY and FYNNEI. The CDR3 extends over 11 amino acids. CDR3 DNA: TGTGCCAGCAAGAATTCCTACGAGCAGTACGTC. It yields the protein CASKNSYEQYV.

The chain recombines TRBV2 with TRBJ2-1; D unresolved. The germline V gene encodes CDR1 SNHLY and CDR2 FYNNEI. Deletions cut 10 bases from V and 0 bases from J, with 4 bases between. The CDR3 has 11 residues. The CDR3 spells CATLSYNEQFF. CDR3 DNA sequence: TGTGCCACCCTCTCCTACAATGAGCAGTTCTTC.

The rearrangement joins TRBV19 to TRBJ2-1, with TRBD2 matching 11 bases. The germline V gene encodes CDR1 LNHDA and CDR2 SQIVND (reference sequence). This CDR3 has 13 residues. Trimming took 5 bases from V and 9 from J; bases not matched to a gene: 3. The CDR3 loop reads CASSGTSGGEQFF. CDR3 DNA: TGTGCCAGTAGTGGAACTAGCGGGGGTGAGCAGTTCTTC.

The CDR3 nucleotides read TGCAGCGTGGGGGTTGCGAGGCACAGTGCCTACGAGCAGTACTTC. Protein sequence: CSVGVARHSAYEQYF. This chain uses TRBV29-1 with TRBJ2-7; D might be TRBD1 or TRBD2, each matching 5 bases. V shed 6 bases and J shed 2 bases, with 20 bases lying between them. The germline CDR1 and CDR2 sequences are SQVTM and ANQGSEA. The CDR3 is 15 amino acids.

The chain combines TRBV2 with TRBJ1-1; no clear D. Germline CDR1 SNHLY, CDR2 FYNNEI. The CDR3 is 13 amino acids. Deletions cut 7 bases from V and 7 bases from J, with 16 bases between. CDR3 DNA: TGTGCCAGCATGGCCCGGGCTCAATATGAAGCTTTCTTT. Its protein product is CASMARAQYEAFF.

In its sample, this clonotype was seen a few times. The chain joins TRBV14 to TRBJ2-7; no definite D call. Germline values: CDR1 SGHDN, CDR2 FVKESK. The ends were cut back, 5 bases at V and 5 bases at J, with 13 bases in the middle. The CDR3 is 13 residues long. CDR3 coding DNA: TGTGCCAGCAGCTCGAAAAACATCGACGAGCAGTACTTC. Protein product: CASSSKNIDEQYF. Supplemented by reference TRBV14 and TRBJ2-7, the full variable domain reads EAGVTQFPSHSVIEKGQTVTLRCDPISGHDNLYWYRRVMGKEIKFLLHFVKESKQDESGMPNNRFLAERTGGTYSTLKVQPAELEDSGVYFCASSSKNIDEQYFGPGTRLTVT.

This clonotype has more than one count but fewer than ten. The chain combines TRBV27 with TRBJ2-2; D is undetermined. V was cut by 0 bases and J by 8 bases, with 7 bases left in between. Germline CDR1 is MNHEY and CDR2 is SMNVEV (reference sequence). This CDR3 region has 13 residues. The CDR3 coding sequence is TGTGCCAGCAGTTTATCGAGCCAGGGGGAGCTGTTTTTT. Translating it yields CASSLSSQGELFF.

This clonotype was recorded a few times. V and J are TRBV12-3 or TRBV12-4 and TRBJ2-5; D possibly corresponds to TRBD1 (7 bases). Between the trimmed V and J ends, which lost 2 bases and 4 bases, there was a span of 14 bases. CDR3 size: 15 residues. CDR3 residues: CASSLRQGEVETQYF. CDR3 nucleotide sequence: TGTGCCAGCAGTTTAAGGCAGGGGGAGGTAGAGACCCAGTACTTC.

The chain couples TRBV6-5 to TRBJ2-7; D is unclear. The length of the CDR3 is 15 residues. Germline V gives CDR1 MNHEY, CDR2 SVGAGI. Trimming shortened V by 1 base and J by 2 bases, and 12 bases separated the two germline ends. The CDR3 region has the DNA TGTGCCAGCAGTTACTTCCCGTCTGCCGCCTACGAGCAGTACTTC. Translating gives CASSYFPSAAYEQYF.